This T cell receptor beta chain is from a study of blood T cell repertoires in COVID-19. At the level of the study: Sites across the United States, Italy and Spain contributed samples from acute and convalescent COVID-19.

The repertoire was sequenced with immunoSEQ multiplex PCR; TCRdb's copy has only in-frame clones and lacks some. The repertoire consists of 130,000 or so clones, with under 85% occurring once and the leading ten covering around 1.5%. V gave up 7 bases and J gave up 4 bases, with 17 bases separating them. Germline lookup yields CDR1 MDHEN and CDR2 SYDVKM. The CDR3 has 15 residues. This sequence was found in a human donor in a cohort sampled during active COVID-19. Sequenced material: peripheral blood. This rearrangement joins TRBV28 to TRBJ1-5, with D possibly TRBD1 on 6 matching bases. The CDR3 nucleotides read TGTGCCAGCACCCGGGGGGGGCACGTTAATCAGCCCCAGCATTTT. Protein product: CASTRGGHVNQPQHF. The full variable domain, with the rest looked up from reference TRBV28 and TRBJ1-5, is DVKVTQSSRYLVKRTGEKVFLECVQDMDHENMFWYRQDPGLGLRLIYFSYDVKMKEKGDIPEGYSVSREKKERFSLILESASTNQTSMYLCASTRGGHVNQPQHFGDGTRLSIL.